This passage covers 10 T cell receptor beta chains from one sample sequenced in a study of CD8+CD57+ T cells in acquired aplastic anemia. It was genomic DNA that served as the template for profiling TCR beta VDJ and CDR3. Each CDR3 protein is one row after TCRdb ran MiXCR on the reads. The sample has roughly 160,000 distinct CDR3 sequences, about 64% seen once. Patients selected for sequencing had displayed CD8+CD57+ cell expansion by flow cytometry. The sequencing input was sorted CD4+, CD8+, or CD8+CD57+ T cells (not recorded which) from PBMCs. These receptors came from a human donor with aplastic anemia.

This clonotype was seen a few times. As DNA, the CDR3 is TGTGCCACCAGTGGTTCCTTCCAAGAGACCCAGTACTTC. Its translation: CATSGSFQETQYF. The genes are TRBV24-1 and TRBJ2-5; D is unclear. Germline V gene data show CDR1 as KGHDR and CDR2 as SFDVKD. The CDR3 extends over 13 amino acids. Deletions cut 5 bases from V and 1 base from J, with 7 bases between.

The CDR3 nucleotides read TGTGCCAGCAGCGTCGGGACTAGGGCGGAGACCCAGTACTTC. It codes for CASSVGTRAETQYF. This sequence joins TRBV7-3 and TRBJ2-5; 8 nucleotides match TRBD2. CDR1 is SGHTA, CDR2 FQGTGA, per germline. The J segment lost 5 bases and the V segment lost 5 bases, leaving 7 bases of the junction unmatched. This CDR3 is 14 amino acids long.

This rearrangement joins TRBV7-9 to TRBJ2-5; possibly TRBD2 for D (5 bases). V dropped 3 bases and J dropped 5 bases, with 10 bases sitting between them. Germline lookup yields CDR1 SEHNR and CDR2 FQNEAQ (reference sequence). The CDR3 runs to 13 residues. CDR3 sequence (DNA): TGTGCCAGCAGCTTGGACGAGCGGGAGACCCAGTACTTC. This gives the protein CASSLDERETQYF.

The CDR3 nucleotides are TGTGCCAGCAGCGTAGTGGGTTCGGGGACCCAGTACTTC. Its translation is CASSVVGSGTQYF. V usage is TRBV9 and J usage is TRBJ2-5; D is ambiguous. The germline V gene encodes CDR1 SGDLS and CDR2 YYNGEE. This CDR3 is built from 13 residues. The V end lost 0 bases, the J end lost 7 bases, and 10 bases lay between the germline ends.

The gene calls are TRBV29-1 and TRBJ2-5; TRBD1 or TRBD2 may be the D gene (5 bases each). There are 14 residues in the CDR3. The V and J ends lost 3 bases and 5 bases respectively, with 16 bases between them. The germline V gene has CDR1 SQVTM and CDR2 ANQGSEA. The CDR3 protein is CSVDEGIPGETQYF. CDR3 DNA: TGCAGCGTTGACGAGGGGATCCCCGGGGAGACCCAGTACTTC.

The V call is TRBV11-3, the J call TRBJ2-7; D is ambiguous. Trimming pared 2 bases from V and 3 bases from J, leaving 11 bases between. Germline CDR1 SGHNT, CDR2 YENEEA. This CDR3 spans 14 amino acids. As DNA, the CDR3 is TGTGCCAGCAGCTTATCCGGGCCTGGCTACGAGCAGTACTTC. It specifies CASSLSGPGYEQYF.

Note on this clonotype: Mismatch with germline at one junction end may stem from a read error. The chain couples TRBV9 to TRBJ2-1; D perhaps matches TRBD1 (6 bases). The germline V gene has CDR1 SGDLS and CDR2 YYNGEE. This CDR3 contains 16 residues. The CDR3 protein is CAGSVGGQRSYNEQFF. CDR3 nucleotides: TGTGCCGGCAGCGTAGGGGGACAAAGGTCCTACAATGAGCAGTTCTTC.

The chain has TRBV20-1 and TRBJ2-7, with D perhaps being TRBD1 or TRBD2 (5 bases each). The CDR3 is made up of 13 amino acids. Trimming cost V 4 bases and J 4 bases, with 14 bases left between them. The germline V gene encodes CDR1 DFQATT and CDR2 SNEGSKA (reference sequence). This CDR3 is CSANGAGQYEQYF. Here the CDR3 DNA reads TGCAGTGCTAACGGGGCAGGTCAATACGAGCAGTACTTC.

J is TRBJ2-5 and V is TRBV29-1; D not certain. V was trimmed by 7 bases and J by 4 bases, leaving 4 bases between them. The CDR3 runs to 9 residues. From germline, CDR1 is SQVTM and CDR2 ANQGSEA. CDR3 bases: TGCAGCGGGGGAGAGACCCAGTACTTC. It is translated as CSGGETQYF.

J is TRBJ1-5 and V is TRBV20-1, with unresolved D. Germline loops: CDR1 DFQATT, CDR2 SNEGSKA (reference sequence). Trimming removed 3 bases from V and 4 bases from J, with 7 bases in between. This CDR3 has 12 residues. CDR3 residues: CSARTTNQPQHF. In DNA form, the CDR3 reads TGCAGTGCTAGGACAACTAATCAGCCCCAGCATTTT.